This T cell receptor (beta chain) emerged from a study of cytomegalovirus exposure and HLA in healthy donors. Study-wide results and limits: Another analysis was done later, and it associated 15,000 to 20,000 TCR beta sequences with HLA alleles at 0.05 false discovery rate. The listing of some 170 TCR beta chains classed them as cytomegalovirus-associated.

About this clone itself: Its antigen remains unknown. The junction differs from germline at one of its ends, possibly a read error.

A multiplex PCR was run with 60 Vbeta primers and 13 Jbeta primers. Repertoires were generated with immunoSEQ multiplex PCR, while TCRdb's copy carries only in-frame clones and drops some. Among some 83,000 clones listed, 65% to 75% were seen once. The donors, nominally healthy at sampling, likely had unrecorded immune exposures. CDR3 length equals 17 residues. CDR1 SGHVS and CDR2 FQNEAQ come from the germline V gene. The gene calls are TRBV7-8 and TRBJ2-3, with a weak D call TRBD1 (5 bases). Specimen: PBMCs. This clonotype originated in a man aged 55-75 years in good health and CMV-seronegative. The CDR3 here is CASTTGRAPFITGTQYF. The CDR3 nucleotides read TGTGCCAGCACCACCGGAAGGGCCCCTTTCATCACAGGTACGCAGTATTTT. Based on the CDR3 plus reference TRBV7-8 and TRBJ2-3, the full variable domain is GAGVSQSPRYKVAKRGQDVALRCDPISGHVSLFWYQQALGQGPEFLTYFQNEAQLDKSGLPSDRFFAERPEGSVSTLKIQRTQQEDSAVYLCASTTGRAPFITGTQYFGPGTRLTVL.